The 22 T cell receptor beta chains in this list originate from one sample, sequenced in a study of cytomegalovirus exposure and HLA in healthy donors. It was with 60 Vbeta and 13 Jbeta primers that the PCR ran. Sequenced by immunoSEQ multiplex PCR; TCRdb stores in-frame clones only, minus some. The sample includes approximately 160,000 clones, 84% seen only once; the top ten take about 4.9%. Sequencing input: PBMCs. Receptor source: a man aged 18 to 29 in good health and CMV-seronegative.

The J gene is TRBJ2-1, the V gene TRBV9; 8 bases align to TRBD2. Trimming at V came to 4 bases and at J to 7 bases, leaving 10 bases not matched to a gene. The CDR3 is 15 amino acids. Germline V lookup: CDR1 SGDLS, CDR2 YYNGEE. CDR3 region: CASSIGGATTNEQFF. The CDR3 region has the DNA TGTGCCAGCAGCATCGGGGGGGCGACTACAAATGAGCAGTTCTTC.

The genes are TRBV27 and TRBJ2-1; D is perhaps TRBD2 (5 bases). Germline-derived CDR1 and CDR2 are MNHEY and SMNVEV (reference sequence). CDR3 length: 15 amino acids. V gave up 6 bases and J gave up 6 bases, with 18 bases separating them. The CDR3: CASRDSGSPFNEQFF. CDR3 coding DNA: TGTGCCAGCAGGGACTCGGGAAGTCCCTTCAATGAGCAGTTCTTC.

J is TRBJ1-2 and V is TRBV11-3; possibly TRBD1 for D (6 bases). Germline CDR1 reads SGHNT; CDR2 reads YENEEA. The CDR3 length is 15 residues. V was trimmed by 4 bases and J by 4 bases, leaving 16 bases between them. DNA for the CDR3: TGTGCCAGCAGCTCGGACAGCGGTGGGAGCTATGGCTACACCTTC. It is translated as CASSSDSGGSYGYTF.

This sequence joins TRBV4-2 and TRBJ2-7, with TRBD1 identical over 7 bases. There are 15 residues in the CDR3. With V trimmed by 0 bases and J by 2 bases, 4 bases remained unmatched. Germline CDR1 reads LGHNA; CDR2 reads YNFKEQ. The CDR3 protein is CASSQDPTGPYEQYF. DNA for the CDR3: TGTGCCAGCAGCCAAGATCCGACAGGGCCCTACGAGCAGTACTTC.

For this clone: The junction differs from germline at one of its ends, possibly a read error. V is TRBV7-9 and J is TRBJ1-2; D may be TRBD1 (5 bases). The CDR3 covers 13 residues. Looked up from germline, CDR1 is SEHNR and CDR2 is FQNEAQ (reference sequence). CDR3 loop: CSSSLVTAYGYTF. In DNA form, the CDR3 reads TGTTCCAGCAGCTTAGTGACAGCCTATGGCTACACCTTC.

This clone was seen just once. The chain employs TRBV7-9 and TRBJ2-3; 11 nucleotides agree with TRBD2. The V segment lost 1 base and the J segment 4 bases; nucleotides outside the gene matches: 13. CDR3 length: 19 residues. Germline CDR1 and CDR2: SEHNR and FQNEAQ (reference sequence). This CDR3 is CASSLVRLASGRKSDTQYF. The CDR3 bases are TGTGCCAGCAGCTTAGTAAGGTTGGCTAGCGGGAGGAAATCAGATACGCAGTATTTT.

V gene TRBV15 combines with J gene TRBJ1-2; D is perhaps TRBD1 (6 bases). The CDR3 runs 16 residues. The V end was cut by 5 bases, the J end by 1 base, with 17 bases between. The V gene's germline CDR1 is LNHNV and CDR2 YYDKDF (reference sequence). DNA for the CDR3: TGTGCCACCAGCCCTACAGGACAGCGGGGTAACTATGGCTACACCTTC. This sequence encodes CATSPTGQRGNYGYTF.

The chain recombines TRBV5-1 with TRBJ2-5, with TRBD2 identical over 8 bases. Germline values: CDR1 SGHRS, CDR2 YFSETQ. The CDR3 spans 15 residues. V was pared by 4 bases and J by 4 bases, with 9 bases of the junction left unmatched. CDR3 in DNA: TGCGCCAGCAGCCTCGGGGGGGTCTTATTAGAGACCCAGTACTTC. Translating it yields CASSLGGVLLETQYF.

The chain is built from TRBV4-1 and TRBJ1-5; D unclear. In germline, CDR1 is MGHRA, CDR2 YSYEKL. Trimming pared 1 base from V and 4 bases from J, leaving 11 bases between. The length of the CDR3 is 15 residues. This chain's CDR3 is CASSQVVPTNQPQHF. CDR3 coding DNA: TGCGCCAGCAGCCAAGTCGTGCCGACAAATCAGCCCCAGCATTTT.

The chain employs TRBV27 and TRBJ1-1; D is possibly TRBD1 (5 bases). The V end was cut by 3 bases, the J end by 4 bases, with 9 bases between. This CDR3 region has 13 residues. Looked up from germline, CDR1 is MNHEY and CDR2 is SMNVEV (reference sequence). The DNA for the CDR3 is TGTGCCAGCAGTTTCGGGGGGTTCACTGAAGCTTTCTTT. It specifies CASSFGGFTEAFF.

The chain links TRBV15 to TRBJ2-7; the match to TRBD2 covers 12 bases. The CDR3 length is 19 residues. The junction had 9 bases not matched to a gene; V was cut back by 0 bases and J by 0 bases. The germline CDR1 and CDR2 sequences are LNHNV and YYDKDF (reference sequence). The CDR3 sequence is CATSRDILAGGQSSYEQYF. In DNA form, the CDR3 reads TGTGCCACCAGCAGAGATATACTAGCGGGAGGCCAGAGCTCCTACGAGCAGTACTTC.

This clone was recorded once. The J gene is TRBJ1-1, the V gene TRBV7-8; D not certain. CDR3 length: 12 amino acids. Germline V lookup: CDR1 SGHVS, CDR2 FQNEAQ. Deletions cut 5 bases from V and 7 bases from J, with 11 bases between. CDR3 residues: CASSPLTGEAFF. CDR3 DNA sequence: TGTGCCAGCAGCCCCCTAACCGGTGAAGCTTTCTTT.

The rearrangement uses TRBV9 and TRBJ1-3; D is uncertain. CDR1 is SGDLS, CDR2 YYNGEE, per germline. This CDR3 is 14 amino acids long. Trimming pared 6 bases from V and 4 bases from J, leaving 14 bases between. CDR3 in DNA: TGTGCCAGCACCCGATTAGACTCGGGAAACACCATATATTTT. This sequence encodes CASTRLDSGNTIYF.

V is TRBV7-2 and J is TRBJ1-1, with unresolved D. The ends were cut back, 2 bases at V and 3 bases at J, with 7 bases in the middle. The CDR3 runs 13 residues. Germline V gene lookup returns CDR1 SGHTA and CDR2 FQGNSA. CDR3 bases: TGTGCCAGCAGCTTAACCGGTGACACTGAAGCTTTCTTT. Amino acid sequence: CASSLTGDTEAFF. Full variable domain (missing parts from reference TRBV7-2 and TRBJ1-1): GAGVSQSPSNKVTEKGKDVELRCDPISGHTALYWYRQSLGQGLEFLIYFQGNSAPDKSGLPSDRFSAERTGGSVSTLTIQRTQQEDSAVYLCASSLTGDTEAFFGQGTRLTVV.

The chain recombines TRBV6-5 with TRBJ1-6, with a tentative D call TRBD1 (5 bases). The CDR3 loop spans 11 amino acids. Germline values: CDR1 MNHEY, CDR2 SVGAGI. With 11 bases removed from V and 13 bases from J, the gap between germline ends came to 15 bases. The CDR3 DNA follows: TGTGCCTGGACACACAAATGTCCCCTCCACTTT. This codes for CAWTHKCPLHF.

CDR3 sequence reads: CASSFTPGLNYNEQFF. DNA of the CDR3: TGCGCCAGCAGCTTTACCCCGGGACTCAACTACAATGAGCAGTTCTTC. The chain joins TRBV5-1 to TRBJ2-1, with D possibly TRBD2 on 6 matching bases. Germline V lookup: CDR1 SGHRS, CDR2 YFSETQ. V was trimmed by 2 bases and J by 3 bases, leaving 15 bases between them. The CDR3 extends over 16 amino acids.

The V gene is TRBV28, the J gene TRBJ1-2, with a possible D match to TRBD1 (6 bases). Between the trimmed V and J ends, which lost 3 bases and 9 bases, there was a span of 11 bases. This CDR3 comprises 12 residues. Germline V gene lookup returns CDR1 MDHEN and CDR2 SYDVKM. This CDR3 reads CASSLAGVSYTF. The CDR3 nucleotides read TGTGCCAGCAGTTTGGCAGGGGTAAGCTACACCTTC.

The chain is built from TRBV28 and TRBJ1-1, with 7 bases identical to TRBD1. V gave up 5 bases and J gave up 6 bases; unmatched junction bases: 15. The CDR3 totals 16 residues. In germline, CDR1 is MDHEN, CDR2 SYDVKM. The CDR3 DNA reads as TGTGCCAGCAGTGGGAAGACAGGGAGGTTGGTGCCTGAAGCTTTCTTT. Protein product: CASSGKTGRLVPEAFF.

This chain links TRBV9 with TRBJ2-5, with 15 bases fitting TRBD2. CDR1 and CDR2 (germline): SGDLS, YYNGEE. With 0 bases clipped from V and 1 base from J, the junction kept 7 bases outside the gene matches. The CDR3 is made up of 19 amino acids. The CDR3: CASSVGTSGGETVQETQYF. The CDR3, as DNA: TGTGCCAGCAGCGTAGGGACTAGCGGGGGGGAGACCGTCCAAGAGACCCAGTACTTC.

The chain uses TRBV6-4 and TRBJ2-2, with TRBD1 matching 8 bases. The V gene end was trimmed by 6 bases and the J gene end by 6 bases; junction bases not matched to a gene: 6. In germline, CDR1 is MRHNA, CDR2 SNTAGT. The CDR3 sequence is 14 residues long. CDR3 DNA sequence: TGTGCCAGCAGAAGAATACAGGGGGCCGGGGAGCTGTTTTTT. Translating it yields CASRRIQGAGELFF.

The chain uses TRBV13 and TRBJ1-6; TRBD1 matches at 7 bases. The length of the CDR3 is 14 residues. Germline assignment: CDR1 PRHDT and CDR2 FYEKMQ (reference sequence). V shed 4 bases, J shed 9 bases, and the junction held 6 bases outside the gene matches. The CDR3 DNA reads TGTGCCAGCAGCTCCGACAGGGCCGCTTCACCCCTCCACTTT. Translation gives CASSSDRAASPLHF.

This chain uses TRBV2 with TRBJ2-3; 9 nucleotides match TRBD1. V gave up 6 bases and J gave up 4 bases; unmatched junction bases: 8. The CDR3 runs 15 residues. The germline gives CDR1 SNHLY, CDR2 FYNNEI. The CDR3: CASSAGTGRADTQYF. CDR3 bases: TGTGCCAGCAGCGCCGGGACAGGGAGGGCAGATACGCAGTATTTT.